This T cell receptor (beta chain) was captured by sequencing in a study of T-cell reconstitution after alpha-beta-depleted transplantation in children. The study's findings and limits: Several hundred expanded graft clones reportedly gave rise to the alpha-beta T cells present about two months after transplant.

For TCRbeta, the library was prepared with unique molecular identifiers. In TCRdb, the PCR reads were re-called with MiXCR into one record per CDR3 protein. Among 120,000 to 150,000 distinct CDR3 sequences listed, around 8.8% were seen once. Regarding this clonotype: Its antigen is currently unknown.

Trimming left V 3 bases short and J 4 bases short, with 11 bases between. CDR3 size: 13 residues. CDR1 and CDR2 (germline): DFQATT, SNEGSKA (reference sequence). V and J are TRBV20-1 and TRBJ2-3, with D possibly matching TRBD2 (6 bases). The sequence came from a female patient aged 2-9 years who had a stem cell transplant for congenital amegakaryocytic thrombocytopenia, so the T cells may come from the graft donor. This specimen was PBMCs, mostly from graft donor cells, taken 180 days after TCRalphabeta/CD19-depleted stem cell transplant. The CDR3 protein is CSASAPGADTQYF. The CDR3 DNA is TGCAGTGCTAGTGCGCCGGGAGCAGATACGCAGTATTTT.